A single sample is the source of the 2 T cell receptor beta chains below, sequenced in a study of blood T cell repertoires in COVID-19 (dated by TCRdb to 2020 to 2021). Preparation of the library involved the immunoSEQ multiplex PCR assay. Not all clones reach the TCRdb copy of this immuneACCESS table, which keeps in-frame sequences only. Checked studies attribute under half of the gap to unresolved V genes and leave the rest unexplained. The sample has some 260,000 clones on record, 85% to 90% of them singletons. 8.8% of the sample lies in the top ten. Material for sequencing was PBMCs or T cells enriched from blood (not recorded which). These receptors came from a man aged 40-55 years who had recovered from COVID-19.

This rearrangement joins TRBV18 to TRBJ1-1; the D gene is possibly TRBD1 (6 bases). There are 15 residues in the CDR3. The germline V gene has CDR1 KGHSH and CDR2 LQKENI. V lost 3 bases, J lost 0 bases, and 11 bases lay in between. Written as DNA, the CDR3 is TGTGCCAGCTCACCGGGGGGGGCCTTGAACACTGAAGCTTTCTTT. It translates to CASSPGGALNTEAFF. Combining the CDR3 with reference TRBV18 and TRBJ1-1 gives the whole variable domain NAGVMQNPRHLVRRRGQEARLRCSPMKGHSHVYWYRQLPEEGLKFMVYLQKENIIDESGMPKERFSAEFPKEGPSILRIQQVVRGDSAAYFCASSPGGALNTEAFFGQGTRLTVV.

The V call is TRBV7-3, the J call TRBJ2-3; the match to TRBD1 covers 8 bases. The CDR3 is 12 amino acids. In germline, CDR1 is SGHTA, CDR2 FQGTGA. Trimming took 4 bases from V and 11 from J; bases not matched to a gene: 5. The CDR3 reads CASSSGQGRQYF. CDR3 bases: TGTGCCAGCAGCTCCGGACAGGGCAGGCAGTATTTT.